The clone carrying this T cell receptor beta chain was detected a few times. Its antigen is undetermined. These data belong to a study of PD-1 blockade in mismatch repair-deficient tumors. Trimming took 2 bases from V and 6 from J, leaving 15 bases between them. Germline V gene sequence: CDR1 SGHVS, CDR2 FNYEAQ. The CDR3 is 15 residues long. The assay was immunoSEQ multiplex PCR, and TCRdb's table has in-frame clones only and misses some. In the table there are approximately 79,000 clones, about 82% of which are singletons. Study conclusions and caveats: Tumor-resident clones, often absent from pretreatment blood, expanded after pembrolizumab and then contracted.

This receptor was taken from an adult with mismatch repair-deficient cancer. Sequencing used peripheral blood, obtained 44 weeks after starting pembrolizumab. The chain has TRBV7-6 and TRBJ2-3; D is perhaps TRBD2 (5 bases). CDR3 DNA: TGTGCCAGCAGCTTATCCCCGGAGGTGGGGGATACGCAGTATTTT. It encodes CASSLSPEVGDTQYF.